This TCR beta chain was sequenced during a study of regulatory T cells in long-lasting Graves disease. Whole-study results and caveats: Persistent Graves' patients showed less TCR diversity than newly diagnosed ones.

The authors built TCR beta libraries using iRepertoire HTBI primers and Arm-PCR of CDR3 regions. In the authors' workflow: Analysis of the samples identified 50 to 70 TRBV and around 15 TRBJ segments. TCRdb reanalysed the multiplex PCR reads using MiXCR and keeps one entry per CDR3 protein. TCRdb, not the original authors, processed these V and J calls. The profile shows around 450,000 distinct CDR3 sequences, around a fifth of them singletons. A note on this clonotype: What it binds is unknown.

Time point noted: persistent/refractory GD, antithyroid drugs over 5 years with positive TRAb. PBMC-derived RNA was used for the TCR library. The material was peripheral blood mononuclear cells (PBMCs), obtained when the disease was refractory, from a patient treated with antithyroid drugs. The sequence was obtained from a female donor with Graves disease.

The CDR3 bases are TGTGCTAGTGCCCCCATGACCGGGGAGCTGTTTTTT. This gives the protein CASAPMTGELFF. The chain carries TRBV12-5 and TRBJ2-2; D gene uncertain. Trimming left V 7 bases short and J 5 bases short, with 8 bases between. This CDR3 contains 12 residues. Per the germline V gene, CDR1 is LGHNT and CDR2 is FRNRAP.